A single sample gave rise to the 2 T cell receptor beta chains below, sequenced in a study of blood T cell repertoires in COVID-19. Assay: immunoSEQ multiplex PCR; the TCRdb copy retains only in-frame clones and omits some. Counted here are a few hundred thousand clones, approximately 86% occurring once; the ten biggest clones make up approximately 8%. The sequenced sample consisted of PBMCs or T cells enriched from blood (not recorded which). These receptors were taken from a woman between 55 and 75 years old who had recovered from COVID-19.

The genes are TRBV6-5 and TRBJ2-1; TRBD1 matches 8 bases. CDR3 length: 14 amino acids. CDR1 and CDR2 from the germline V gene are MNHEY and SVGAGI. Unmatched junction bases numbered 9, after V lost 6 bases and J lost 8 bases. This chain's CDR3 is CASRQTGGRYEQFF. The CDR3 DNA reads as TGTGCCAGCAGGCAAACAGGGGGGAGGTATGAGCAGTTCTTC.

The chain recombines TRBV6-1 with TRBJ1-5; weak D call: TRBD1 (5 bases). With 2 bases removed from V and 6 bases from J, the gap between germline ends came to 11 bases. Germline CDR1 is MNHNS and CDR2 is SASEGT. The CDR3 has 14 amino acids. The CDR3 DNA is TGTGCCAGCAGTGAAATGGGGGGACTTCAGCCCCAGCATTTT. This sequence encodes CASSEMGGLQPQHF.